Here is one T cell receptor (beta chain) with its context. The antigen is undetermined. The CDR3 spans 12 residues. Deletions cut 4 bases from V and 3 bases from J, with 7 bases between. CDR1 ENHRY and CDR2 SYGVKD come from the germline V gene. These data originate in a study of OX40 agonist ivuxolimab in advanced cancers. Overall study findings and caveats: At 0.1 to 3.0 mg/kg and by week 6, CD4+ and CD8+ T cells in the blood had expanded clonally. Mean expanded clone counts were higher in CD8+ than CD4+ T cells.

The repertoire was sequenced with immunoSEQ multiplex PCR; TCRdb's copy has only in-frame clones and lacks some. The sample holds about 85,000 clones, about 86% seen once. The chain couples TRBV10-3 to TRBJ2-7; D possibly corresponds to TRBD1 (5 bases). The specimen comprised CD4+ or CD8+ T cells sorted from blood, sampled in a trial of the OX40 agonist ivuxolimab. This receptor was obtained from an adult with an advanced solid tumor such as melanoma, head and neck, liver or kidney cancer. CDR3 sequence reads: CAISVDSYEQYF. The CDR3 region has the DNA TGTGCCATCAGTGTCGACAGCTACGAGCAGTACTTC.